This T cell receptor (beta chain) appears in the sequencing data of a study of lymphopenia after photon versus proton radiotherapy. The assay was immunoSEQ multiplex PCR, and TCRdb's table has in-frame clones only and misses some. The table includes 150,000 or so clones, roughly nine tenths detected once. Trimming took 3 bases from V and 4 from J, leaving 16 bases between them. This CDR3 spans 15 amino acids. Germline CDR1 reads SNHLY; CDR2 reads FYNNEI. J is TRBJ2-7 and V is TRBV2, with D tentatively TRBD1 (5 bases). The receptor was isolated from a man in his fifties or sixties with gastric cancer. The input for sequencing was peripheral blood, taken from a patient treated with photon-based radiotherapy. The CDR3 loop reads CASSEDNQGPYEQYF. CDR3 sequence (DNA): TGTGCCAGCAGTGAGGACAATCAAGGGCCTTACGAGCAGTACTTC.